The 31 T cell receptor beta chains listed next were all sequenced from one sample in a study of blood T cell repertoires in COVID-19. Using immunoSEQ multiplex PCR, the repertoire was profiled, and TCRdb retains in-frame clones only, with some absent. This table has tens of thousands of clones, around 82% appearing once. The sample consisted of peripheral blood. The receptors were sampled from an elderly woman with acute or convalescent COVID-19.

The chain employs TRBV6-5 and TRBJ2-3; 9 bases line up with TRBD2. This CDR3 has 15 residues. CDR1 is MNHEY and CDR2 is SVGAGI in the germline V gene. V lost 6 bases, J lost 1 base, and 5 bases stayed unmatched. CDR3 DNA: TGTGCCAGCAGCCTGGGGACTAGCCGCACAGATACGCAGTATTTT. Encoded protein: CASSLGTSRTDTQYF.

The chain carries TRBV7-9 and TRBJ2-5, with a weak D call TRBD2 (5 bases). Trimming took off 2 bases at V and 3 bases at J, with 13 bases between the two ends. From germline, CDR1 is SEHNR and CDR2 FQNEAQ (reference sequence). CDR3 length equals 15 residues. This CDR3 reads CASSLYRTREETQYF. The CDR3 DNA follows: TGTGCCAGCAGCTTATACCGGACTCGGGAAGAGACCCAGTACTTC.

The chain uses TRBV18 and TRBJ1-1; 8 nucleotides match TRBD1. This CDR3 spans 15 amino acids. J was trimmed by 1 base and V by 4 bases; bases with no gene match: 5. Germline-derived CDR1 and CDR2 are KGHSH and LQKENI. For the CDR3, the DNA is TGTGCCAGCTCACGGGGACAGGTCCCGAACACTGAAGCTTTCTTT. Residues: CASSRGQVPNTEAFF.

The chain employs TRBV28 and TRBJ2-1, with 9 bases that match TRBD2. The CDR3 runs to 16 residues. V lost 6 bases to trimming and J lost 1 base; unmatched junction nucleotides: 7. The germline V gene has CDR1 MDHEN and CDR2 SYDVKM. DNA for the CDR3: TGTGCCAGCAGCTCTAGCGGGGTCCAATCCTACAATGAGCAGTTCTTC. It specifies CASSSSGVQSYNEQFF.

The chain has TRBV3-1 (or the pseudogene TRBV3-2) and TRBJ2-1; 11 nucleotides align to TRBD2. Per the germline V gene, CDR1 is LGHDT and CDR2 is YNNKEL (reference sequence). The CDR3 covers 15 residues. Trimming took 5 bases from V and 9 from J; bases not matched to a gene: 9. The CDR3 coding sequence is TGTGCCAGCAGCTCCCTAGCGGGGGGTGGGATTGAGCAGTTCTTC. Protein: CASSSLAGGGIEQFF.

The count of this clone is one. The gene calls are TRBV27 and TRBJ2-3; 8 nucleotides agree with TRBD1. The J segment lost 2 bases and the V segment lost 5 bases, leaving 6 bases of the junction unmatched. Germline assignment: CDR1 MNHEY and CDR2 SMNVEV (reference sequence). CDR3 length equals 15 residues. The CDR3 spells CASSNGQGATDTQYF. In DNA form, the CDR3 reads TGTGCCAGCAGTAATGGACAGGGAGCCACAGATACGCAGTATTTT.

The CDR3 loop reads CASSFYRAHEQYF. Written as DNA, the CDR3 is TGTGCCAGCAGTTTTTACAGGGCCCACGAGCAGTACTTC. This rearrangement joins TRBV27 to TRBJ2-7; D may be TRBD1 (6 bases). Per the germline V gene, CDR1 is MNHEY and CDR2 is SMNVEV (reference sequence). Trimming stripped 3 bases from V and 5 bases from J, with 11 bases between. The CDR3 is 13 residues long.

V and J are TRBV10-1 and TRBJ1-6; D may be TRBD1 (5 bases). Between the trimmed V and J ends, which lost 5 bases and 7 bases, there was a span of 9 bases. The CDR3 has 13 amino acids. CDR1 and CDR2 from the germline V gene are WNHNN and SYGVQD (reference sequence). CDR3 amino acids: CASSTGGNSPLHF. In DNA form, the CDR3 reads TGCGCCAGCAGTACCGGGGGGAATTCACCCCTCCACTTT.

This sequence joins TRBV12-5 and TRBJ2-5; TRBD2 aligns across 13 bases. The CDR3 is 16 amino acids. Losses at the gene ends were 6 bases for V and 0 bases for J; bases not matched to a gene: 4. The germline CDR1 and CDR2 sequences are LGHNT and FRNRAP. In DNA, the CDR3 is TGTGCTAGTGGCCTCGGGACTAGCGGGGACCAAGAGACCCAGTACTTC. Translating gives CASGLGTSGDQETQYF.

This chain joins TRBV6-5 and TRBJ1-2; 7 bases align to TRBD1. The germline CDR1 and CDR2 sequences are MNHEY and SVGAGI. Unmatched junction bases numbered 9, after V lost 6 bases and J lost 5 bases. This CDR3 region has 14 residues. CDR3 sequence (DNA): TGTGCCAGCAGCCGTACGGACAGGAATTATGGCTACACCTTC. As protein: CASSRTDRNYGYTF.

The gene calls are TRBV7-9 and TRBJ1-6; D may be TRBD1 (6 bases). The CDR3 runs to 14 residues. The germline gives CDR1 SEHNR, CDR2 FQNEAQ (reference sequence). Trimming shortened V by 11 bases and J by 4 bases, and 15 bases separated the two germline ends. CDR3 protein: CASRGAGYNSPLHF. CDR3 DNA: TGTGCCTCCCGGGGGGCAGGTTATAATTCACCCCTCCACTTT.

This chain uses TRBV21-1 with TRBJ2-7; the table's D call, TRBD2, has no DNA check behind it. TRBV21-1 is given as a pseudogene. The CDR3 has 16 amino acids. In DNA form, the CDR3 reads TGTGCCAGCAGCAAAGTCGGTCGGGATCGTATTTACGAGCAGTACTTC. This sequence encodes CASSKVGRDRIYEQYF.

V gene TRBV6-6 combines with J gene TRBJ1-2; 7 bases agree with TRBD1. With 2 bases clipped from V and 8 bases from J, the junction kept 8 bases outside the gene matches. Germline V gives CDR1 MNHNY, CDR2 SVGAGI (reference sequence). CDR3 length equals 14 residues. The CDR3, as DNA: TGTGCCAGCAGTTACGGGAACAGGGGTGGGGGCTACACCTTC. Translation gives CASSYGNRGGGYTF.

The chain employs TRBV21-1 and TRBJ1-5; the table gives TRBD1 as D, unverified against the DNA. TRBV21-1 is given as a pseudogene. This CDR3 comprises 21 residues. CDR3 DNA sequence: TGTGCCAGCAGCAAAGTCAGCTCAGGGACAGGGGCTGATATCGGCAATCAGCCCCAGCATTTT. As protein: CASSKVSSGTGADIGNQPQHF.

The chain has TRBV20-1 and TRBJ2-3, with D possibly being TRBD2 (6 bases). Germline CDR1 is DFQATT and CDR2 is SNEGSKA (reference sequence). The length of the CDR3 is 12 residues. Trimming shortened V by 3 bases and J by 6 bases, and 10 bases separated the two germline ends. Here the CDR3 reads CSASAGRDTQYF. DNA of the CDR3: TGCAGTGCTAGTGCGGGGAGGGATACGCAGTATTTT.

The CDR3 region is CASSLAIGALGYEQYF. DNA of the CDR3: TGCGCCAGCAGCTTGGCCATAGGGGCTCTGGGCTACGAGCAGTACTTC. The V gene is TRBV5-1, the J gene TRBJ2-7; TRBD1 might be the D (5 bases). Germline V gene data show CDR1 as SGHRS and CDR2 as YFSETQ. This CDR3 is built from 16 residues. V gave up 0 bases and J gave up 3 bases, with 16 bases separating them.

The chain couples TRBV2 to TRBJ2-7, with D maybe TRBD2 (6 bases). The germline V gene has CDR1 SNHLY and CDR2 FYNNEI. The CDR3 extends over 15 amino acids. Trimming stripped 4 bases from V and 4 bases from J, with 17 bases between. The CDR3 is CASSVAGSREYEQYF. The CDR3 nucleotides read TGTGCCAGCAGTGTAGCCGGGAGTCGTGAATACGAGCAGTACTTC.

The chain recombines TRBV7-9 with TRBJ2-7; TRBD2 might be the D (6 bases). V dropped 1 base and J dropped 2 bases, with 15 bases sitting between them. CDR3 length: 16 amino acids. Germline-derived CDR1 and CDR2 are SEHNR and FQNEAQ (reference sequence). In DNA form, the CDR3 reads TGTGCCAGCAGCTTAGAAGGGAAAGAGCGGGCCTACGAGCAGTACTTC. Translated, it gives CASSLEGKERAYEQYF.

This clone was found once. This chain connects TRBV12-5 to TRBJ2-3; the match to TRBD2 covers 7 bases. CDR3 length equals 16 residues. Germline V CDR1 and CDR2: LGHNT, FRNRAP. V shed 5 bases, J shed 2 bases, and the junction held 10 bases outside the gene matches. In DNA, the CDR3 is TGTGCTAGTGGTCCCGGCGGGGGAGGAATCACAGATACGCAGTATTTT. Amino acid sequence: CASGPGGGGITDTQYF.

The rearrangement links TRBV5-4 to TRBJ2-3; TRBD2 might be the D (5 bases). With 0 bases removed from V and 2 bases from J, the gap between germline ends came to 13 bases. CDR1 is SGHNT and CDR2 is YYREEE in the germline V gene (reference sequence). There are 16 residues in the CDR3. CDR3 protein: CASSLGEIRFTDTQYF. In DNA, the CDR3 is TGTGCCAGCAGCTTGGGGGAGATACGGTTCACAGATACGCAGTATTTT.

The V gene is TRBV3-1 (or the pseudogene TRBV3-2), the J gene TRBJ2-3; D is unresolved. CDR3 size: 13 residues. V shed 3 bases and J shed 0 bases, with 4 bases lying between them. The germline gives CDR1 LGHDT, CDR2 YNNKEL (reference sequence). This CDR3 reads CASSHSSTDTQYF. CDR3 nucleotides: TGTGCCAGCAGCCATAGTAGCACAGATACGCAGTATTTT.

The chain is built from TRBV18 and TRBJ2-1; 8 bases are a match to TRBD2. Unmatched junction bases numbered 10, after V lost 3 bases and J lost 6 bases. There are 16 residues in the CDR3. The germline V gene has CDR1 KGHSH and CDR2 LQKENI. The CDR3 loop reads CASSPLVAGTTNEQFF. CDR3 coding DNA: TGTGCCAGCTCACCGTTGGTAGCGGGGACAACCAATGAGCAGTTCTTC.

The CDR3 sequence: CASRYTGGSEAFF. The CDR3 region has the DNA TGTGCCAGCAGATACACAGGGGGAAGTGAAGCTTTCTTT. The chain joins TRBV11-2 to TRBJ1-1, with TRBD1 matching over 8 bases. V trimming: 6 bases; J trimming: 7 bases; junction bases outside the gene matches: 7. Per the germline V gene, CDR1 is SGHAT and CDR2 is FQNNGV. This CDR3 has 13 amino acids.

The V call is TRBV19, the J call TRBJ1-1, with D hard to call. The CDR3 contains 15 residues. The ends were cut back, 0 bases at V and 0 bases at J, with 8 bases in the middle. Germline CDR1 and CDR2: LNHDA and SQIVND (reference sequence). Here the CDR3 reads CASSIEQPMNTEAFF. Written as DNA, the CDR3 is TGTGCCAGTAGTATAGAACAGCCTATGAACACTGAAGCTTTCTTT.

The chain links TRBV4-1 to TRBJ1-2; possible D gene TRBD1, 6 bases. The CDR3 extends over 14 amino acids. The germline V and J ends were trimmed by 4 bases and 1 base, with 10 bases remaining between them. Per the germline V gene, CDR1 is MGHRA and CDR2 is YSYEKL. The CDR3 loop reads CASSLDSFNYGYTF. CDR3 DNA: TGCGCCAGCAGCCTGGACAGTTTTAACTATGGCTACACCTTC.

The rearrangement links TRBV11-2 to TRBJ2-7, with 11 nucleotides matching TRBD1. Germline loops: CDR1 SGHAT, CDR2 FQNNGV. The CDR3 loop spans 16 amino acids. The V segment lost 1 base and the J segment 2 bases; nucleotides outside the gene matches: 4. CDR3 residues: CASSLGWGQGAYEQYF. The CDR3 DNA reads TGTGCCAGCAGCTTAGGGTGGGGACAGGGGGCCTACGAGCAGTACTTC.

The rearrangement uses TRBV28 and TRBJ2-7; 16 bases line up with TRBD2. Trimming at V came to 7 bases and at J to 4 bases, leaving 28 bases not matched to a gene. Germline loops: CDR1 MDHEN, CDR2 SYDVKM. The CDR3 contains 23 residues. In DNA, the CDR3 is TGTGCCAGCACCCCCCAGGGACTAGCGGGAGGGCCGTCGTCGATCCAAAGCTTATACGAGCAGTACTTC. Its translation: CASTPQGLAGGPSSIQSLYEQYF.

The chain has TRBV24-1 and TRBJ2-1; TRBD2 aligns across 15 bases. CDR1 is KGHDR, CDR2 SFDVKD, per germline. Trimming took 2 bases from V and 9 from J; bases not matched to a gene: 10. This CDR3 contains 18 residues. In DNA form, the CDR3 reads TGTGCCACCAGTGATTCCTGGACTAGCGGGAGGGCGAGGGGTGAGCAGTTCTTC. Residues: CATSDSWTSGRARGEQFF.

The chain couples TRBV10-3 to TRBJ2-1; 7 nucleotides line up with TRBD2. This CDR3 region has 14 residues. J lost 7 bases, V lost 6 bases, and 9 bases had no gene match. CDR1 is ENHRY, CDR2 SYGVKD, per germline. The CDR3 DNA reads as TGTGCCATCAGGAATACTAGCGCATCAAATGAGCAGTTCTTC. Its protein is CAIRNTSASNEQFF.

The chain joins TRBV19 to TRBJ1-1; D is possibly TRBD1 (5 bases). Trimming removed 8 bases at V and 8 bases at J, with 18 bases between. The CDR3 is 13 residues long. Germline CDR1 reads LNHDA; CDR2 reads SQIVND (reference sequence). DNA of the CDR3: TGTGCCAGTCAACTCACGACGGAGGGGGAAGCTTTCTTT. Amino acid sequence: CASQLTTEGEAFF.

The chain employs TRBV5-6 and TRBJ2-7; tentatively, D is TRBD1 (5 bases). Deletions cut 4 bases from V and 4 bases from J, with 18 bases between. The CDR3 runs 15 residues. The germline V gene encodes CDR1 SGHDT and CDR2 YYEEEE. CDR3 amino acids: CASSPQATRLYEQYF. CDR3 nucleotides: TGTGCCAGCAGCCCACAGGCAACCCGTTTGTACGAGCAGTACTTC.